These 18 T cell receptor beta chains originate from one sample sequenced in a study of blood T cell repertoires in COVID-19 (dated by TCRdb to the early 2020s). Libraries were made using the immunoSEQ multiplex PCR assay. The table comes from immuneACCESS by way of TCRdb, which keeps in-frame sequences with V and J called. Part of the clones is missing from these tables; in studies checked, under half for an unresolved V gene and the rest for unknown reasons. This sample lists about 170,000 clones; around 87% were detected once. The ten largest clones represent 7% to 7.5% of the sample. The sample taken for sequencing was peripheral blood. These receptors came from a woman aged 80 or over in a cohort sampled during active or convalescent COVID-19.

The CDR3 loop reads CASSPRDSLEKLFF. In DNA form, the CDR3 reads TGTGCCAGCAGCCCACGGGACAGTCTTGAAAAACTGTTTTTT. The V gene is TRBV7-9, the J gene TRBJ1-4; 7 nucleotides align to TRBD1. The trim removed 5 bases at V and 7 bases at J, leaving 7 bases unmatched. Germline V CDR1 and CDR2: SEHNR, FQNEAQ (reference sequence). The CDR3 spans 14 residues.

The chain combines TRBV4-1 with TRBJ2-5; TRBD2 matches 12 bases. J gave up 2 bases and V 4 bases, and 11 bases lay outside the gene matches. This CDR3 has 18 residues. Germline V gene data show CDR1 as MGHRA and CDR2 as YSYEKL. CDR3 sequence reads: CASSRHGTSGREQETQYF. The DNA of the CDR3 is TGCGCCAGCAGCCGCCATGGGACTAGCGGGCGAGAACAAGAGACCCAGTACTTC.

This chain links TRBV5-1 with TRBJ1-4; 7 bases are a match to TRBD1. V shed 4 bases, J shed 8 bases, and the junction held 11 bases outside the gene matches. CDR1 SGHRS and CDR2 YFSETQ come from the germline V gene. The CDR3 spans 15 residues. Written as DNA, the CDR3 is TGCGCCAGCAGCCCCAACCGACAGGGTAGGGAAAAACTGTTTTTT. This sequence encodes CASSPNRQGREKLFF.

This clone was observed once. V gene TRBV10-3 combines with J gene TRBJ2-7; TRBD1 aligns across 9 bases. V shed 5 bases, J shed 9 bases, and the junction held 20 bases outside the gene matches. Germline CDR1 reads ENHRY; CDR2 reads SYGVKD. The CDR3 spans 17 residues. The CDR3 DNA follows: TGTGCCATCAGTCAATCCGTGGGGACAGGGCCCCTACGTGGGCAGTACTTC. Translation: CAISQSVGTGPLRGQYF.

The chain links TRBV3-1 (or the pseudogene TRBV3-2) to TRBJ1-3; weak D call: TRBD1 (6 bases). CDR3 length: 16 amino acids. The V and J ends lost 3 bases and 2 bases respectively, with 14 bases between them. Germline V CDR1 and CDR2: LGHDT, YNNKEL (reference sequence). The CDR3 coding sequence is TGTGCCAGCAGCCATGAAAGGGCAGGGGCTGGAAACACCATATATTTT. Amino acids: CASSHERAGAGNTIYF.

This CDR3 reads CATSGLSSYNEQFF. DNA for the CDR3: TGTGCCACCAGTGGACTAAGCTCCTACAATGAGCAGTTCTTC. The chain couples TRBV24-1 to TRBJ2-1; TRBD2 might be the D (5 bases). CDR3 length equals 14 residues. The germline CDR1 and CDR2 sequences are KGHDR and SFDVKD. V was pared by 5 bases and J by 0 bases, with 7 bases between.

The chain uses TRBV29-1 and TRBJ2-1; 7 positions agree with TRBD2. V lost 7 bases, J lost 3 bases, and 9 bases stayed unmatched. The CDR3 consists of 14 residues. CDR1 is SQVTM, CDR2 ANQGSEA, per germline. The CDR3 DNA reads TGCAGCGGCCTGGGCGGGAGAGGCTACAATGAGCAGTTCTTC. This codes for CSGLGGRGYNEQFF.

This clone was seen only once. J is TRBJ1-1 and V is TRBV28; 7 positions agree with TRBD1. Germline CDR1 reads MDHEN; CDR2 reads SYDVKM. The junction had 8 bases not matched to a gene; V was cut back by 5 bases and J by 5 bases. This CDR3 is 14 amino acids long. The DNA of the CDR3 is TGTGCCAGCAGTCCCACAGGGGCATGGACTGAAGCTTTCTTT. Amino acid sequence: CASSPTGAWTEAFF.

This chain joins TRBV3-1 (or the pseudogene TRBV3-2) and TRBJ1-5, with D unclear. Trimming removed 0 bases at V and 0 bases at J, with 9 bases between. The CDR3 sequence is 16 residues long. Germline V gene data show CDR1 as LGHDT and CDR2 as YNNKEL (reference sequence). CDR3 loop: CASSQDPGYSNQPQHF. In DNA form, the CDR3 reads TGTGCCAGCAGCCAAGACCCAGGATATAGCAATCAGCCCCAGCATTTT.

This chain links TRBV28 with TRBJ1-2; D gene unclear. Germline V gene data show CDR1 as MDHEN and CDR2 as SYDVKM. The CDR3 has 14 residues. V lost 6 bases and J 5 bases, leaving 16 bases between the germline ends. CDR3 region: CASSYSDRRYGYTF. The CDR3 coding sequence is TGTGCCAGCAGCTACTCCGATCGTAGATATGGCTACACCTTC.

The genes are TRBV29-1 and TRBJ1-2; D gene ambiguous. The CDR3 loop spans 11 amino acids. In germline, CDR1 is SQVTM, CDR2 ANQGSEA. The V and J ends lost 7 bases and 5 bases respectively, with 11 bases between them. The CDR3, as DNA: TGCAGCGATGACACTCATTATGGCTACACCTTC. It yields the protein CSDDTHYGYTF. The whole variable domain, remainder taken from reference TRBV29-1 and TRBJ1-2, is SAVISQKPSRDICQRGTSLTIQCQVDSQVTMMFWYRQQPGQSLTLIATANQGSEATYESGFVIDKFPISRPNLTFSTLTVSNMSPEDSSIYLCSDDTHYGYTFGSGTRLTVV.

J is TRBJ2-1 and V is TRBV5-1; 11 bases fit TRBD2. This CDR3 contains 14 residues. The junction had 2 bases not matched to a gene; V was cut back by 2 bases and J by 7 bases. From germline, CDR1 is SGHRS and CDR2 YFSETQ. CDR3 bases: TGCGCCAGCAGCTTCCGGACTAGCGGGAATGAGCAGTTCTTC. Encoded protein: CASSFRTSGNEQFF.

This chain links TRBV11-3 with TRBJ2-3, with TRBD2 matching 7 bases. V shed 5 bases, J shed 5 bases, and the junction held 16 bases outside the gene matches. Germline CDR1 is SGHNT and CDR2 is YENEEA. The CDR3 covers 17 residues. Written as DNA, the CDR3 is TGTGCCAGCAGCCCGCGTTTGGGCGGGGGTGGGAAAGATACGCAGTATTTT. Its protein product is CASSPRLGGGGKDTQYF.

The gene calls are TRBV6-2 or TRBV6-3 and TRBJ2-1, with D perhaps TRBD2 (5 bases). Trimming cost V 6 bases and J 15 bases, with 18 bases left between them. This CDR3 has 12 residues. Germline V CDR1 and CDR2: MNHEY, SVGEGT. The CDR3 is CASSRADGKGFF. The DNA for the CDR3 is TGTGCCAGCAGCCGTGCCGACGGGAAGGGGTTCTTC.

V usage is TRBV28 and J usage is TRBJ1-1; 9 bases match TRBD1. The CDR3 runs 17 residues. V gave up 2 bases and J gave up 1 base; unmatched junction bases: 8. CDR1 and CDR2 (germline): MDHEN, SYDVKM. CDR3 protein: CASSLVIGTGTNTEAFF. CDR3 sequence (DNA): TGTGCCAGCAGTTTAGTTATAGGGACAGGGACGAACACTGAAGCTTTCTTT.

The genes are TRBV30 and TRBJ1-1; D is possibly TRBD1 (6 bases). In germline, CDR1 is GTSNPN, CDR2 SVGIG (reference sequence). V shed 1 base and J shed 5 bases, with 11 bases lying between them. CDR3 length: 13 residues. The CDR3, as DNA: TGTGCCTGGAGTGCCCAGGGGCTGACTGAAGCTTTCTTT. Protein: CAWSAQGLTEAFF.

The chain carries TRBV30 and TRBJ2-7; 7 bases fit TRBD1. V trimming: 6 bases; J trimming: 1 base; junction bases outside the gene matches: 6. The CDR3 runs to 13 residues. Germline V gives CDR1 GTSNPN, CDR2 SVGIG (reference sequence). As DNA, the CDR3 is TGTGCCTGCAACTCCAGGGGGTCCTACGAGCAGTACTTC. This translates into CACNSRGSYEQYF.

The chain combines TRBV5-5 with TRBJ2-2, with 8 bases aligning to TRBD1. V shed 0 bases and J 7 bases; nucleotides not matched to a gene: 11. Per the germline V gene, CDR1 is SGHKS and CDR2 is YYEKEE (reference sequence). This CDR3 has 17 amino acids. The chain's CDR3 is CASSLAETGAADGELFF. The CDR3 DNA sequence: TGTGCCAGCAGCTTGGCCGAGACAGGGGCTGCCGACGGGGAGCTGTTTTTT.